This TCR beta chain was identified in a study of cytomegalovirus exposure and HLA in healthy donors. V was shortened by 3 bases and J by 7 bases, with 13 bases between the two germline ends. The germline gives CDR1 MRHNA, CDR2 SNTAGT. The CDR3 has 13 amino acids. The study ran its PCR with 60 Vbeta and 13 Jbeta primers. Repertoires were generated with immunoSEQ multiplex PCR, while TCRdb's copy carries only in-frame clones and drops some. The repertoire holds about 120,000 clones, with under 85% as singletons. This receptor was identified in a young man in good health and CMV-seropositive. The chain combines TRBV6-4 with TRBJ2-7; maybe TRBD1 (6 bases). The specimen sequenced was PBMCs. This CDR3 is CASSESPGTEQYF. The CDR3 nucleotides are TGTGCCAGCAGTGAGAGCCCCGGGACAGAGCAGTACTTC.